Listed below are T cell receptor beta chains from one sample, sequenced in a study of blood T cell repertoires in COVID-19. The repertoire was sequenced with immunoSEQ multiplex PCR; TCRdb's copy has only in-frame clones and lacks some. This table holds roughly 220,000 clones, roughly 75% found once. Sequenced: peripheral blood. The receptors were gathered from a woman in her 70s with acute or convalescent COVID-19. Both conserved end residues are part of each CDR3. A D gene is named only where the DNA matches it firmly. The size entry is marked missing in some rows and otherwise reads once, few, many or a size class.

j_call: TRBJ1-1; v_call: TRBV7-3; clone_size: -; d_call: TRBD1; cdr3_nt: TGTGCCAGCAGCTTAATTGGGGCAGGGGGCTTTAACACTGAAGCTTTCTTT; cdr3_aa: CASSLIGAGGFNTEAFF
j_call: TRBJ1-2; v_call: TRBV6-5; clone_size: once; d_call: -; cdr3_nt: TGTGCCAGCAGTTACACAGGGTCTGATGGCTACACCTTC; cdr3_aa: CASSYTGSDGYTF
j_call: TRBJ2-5; v_call: TRBV18; clone_size: -; d_call: -; cdr3_nt: TGTGCCAGCTCACCGGACTTAGGAAGTGAGACCCAGTACTTC; cdr3_aa: CASSPDLGSETQYF
j_call: TRBJ1-1; v_call: TRBV10-3; clone_size: -; d_call: -; cdr3_nt: TGTGCCATCAGTGCACTCGCTCCCGAGGGTGAAGCTTTCTTT; cdr3_aa: CAISALAPEGEAFF
j_call: TRBJ1-5; v_call: TRBV7-5; clone_size: -; d_call: -; cdr3_nt: TGTGCCAGAAGCCTACACCGACAGGACAATCCTTATAGCAATCAGCCCCAGCATTTT; cdr3_aa: CARSLHRQDNPYSNQPQHF
j_call: TRBJ2-7; v_call: TRBV7-9; clone_size: -; d_call: -; cdr3_nt: TGTGCCAGCAGCTCCCGGGACTCCTCCTACGAGCAGTACTTC; cdr3_aa: CASSSRDSSYEQYF
j_call: TRBJ2-1; v_call: TRBV15; clone_size: -; d_call: -; cdr3_nt: TGTGCCACCAGCAGAGACGGGGGCTCCTACAATGAGCAGTTCTTC; cdr3_aa: CATSRDGGSYNEQFF
j_call: TRBJ2-7; v_call: TRBV5-1; clone_size: -; d_call: -; cdr3_nt: TGCGCCAGCAGCACCCGTGGGGGCGGGTCCTACGAGCAGTACTTC; cdr3_aa: CASSTRGGGSYEQYF
j_call: TRBJ2-3; v_call: TRBV19; clone_size: -; d_call: TRBD1; cdr3_nt: TGTGCCAGTAGTATAGTACTTCGTGGGACAGGGTCTGATACGCAGTATTTT; cdr3_aa: CASSIVLRGTGSDTQYF
j_call: TRBJ2-1; v_call: TRBV28; clone_size: -; d_call: TRBD1; cdr3_nt: TGTGCCAGCAGAATTTCAGGGGGCGATTACAATGAGCAGTTCTTC; cdr3_aa: CASRISGGDYNEQFF
j_call: TRBJ1-5; v_call: TRBV27; clone_size: -; d_call: TRBD1; cdr3_nt: TGTGCCAGCAGTGCCGACAGGGAGCAGCCCCAGCATTTT; cdr3_aa: CASSADREQPQHF
j_call: TRBJ2-3; v_call: TRBV6-2/TRBV6-3; clone_size: -; d_call: TRBD2; cdr3_nt: TGTGCCAGCAGTTACCGTACGGGAGCTAGCGGGAGGGATACGCAGTATTTT; cdr3_aa: CASSYRTGASGRDTQYF
j_call: TRBJ2-7; v_call: TRBV5-1; clone_size: -; d_call: TRBD1; cdr3_nt: TGCGCCAGCAGCGCCCCAAACAGGGGAAACGAGCAGTACTTC; cdr3_aa: CASSAPNRGNEQYF
j_call: TRBJ2-2; v_call: TRBV9; clone_size: once; d_call: -; cdr3_nt: TGTGCCAGCAGCGTAGGGTTGGCGGGTGGCACCGGGGAGCTGTTTTTT; cdr3_aa: CASSVGLAGGTGELFF
j_call: TRBJ2-2; v_call: TRBV5-1; clone_size: -; d_call: TRBD2; cdr3_nt: TGCGCCAGCAGCGAACTAGCGGGAGGGCCCACCGGGGAGCTGTTTTTT; cdr3_aa: CASSELAGGPTGELFF
j_call: TRBJ2-1; v_call: TRBV3-1/TRBV3-2; clone_size: -; d_call: -; cdr3_nt: TGTGCCAGCAGCCAAGCACCGGGGTCCGACAATGAGCAGTTCTTC; cdr3_aa: CASSQAPGSDNEQFF
j_call: TRBJ2-6; v_call: TRBV30; clone_size: -; d_call: -; cdr3_nt: TGTGCCTACCCGTGGCGGTCCTCTGGGGCCAACGTCCTGACTTTC; cdr3_aa: CAYPWRSSGANVLTF
j_call: TRBJ1-1; v_call: TRBV20-1; clone_size: -; d_call: -; cdr3_nt: TGCAGTGCCGGGAACACTGAAGCTTTCTTT; cdr3_aa: CSAGNTEAFF
j_call: TRBJ1-2; v_call: TRBV30; clone_size: -; d_call: -; cdr3_nt: TGTGCCGGGAGTCTCCTCTATGGCTACACCTTC; cdr3_aa: CAGSLLYGYTF
j_call: TRBJ2-1; v_call: TRBV5-1; clone_size: -; d_call: -; cdr3_nt: TGCGCCAGCAGCAGGCCGGACGACTATTCCTACAATGAGCAGTTCTTC; cdr3_aa: CASSRPDDYSYNEQFF
j_call: TRBJ2-1; v_call: TRBV19; clone_size: -; d_call: TRBD2; cdr3_nt: TGTGCCAGTAGTTTATCAAGCGGGGGGAGTTACAATGAGCAGTTCTTC; cdr3_aa: CASSLSSGGSYNEQFF
j_call: TRBJ1-2; v_call: TRBV27; clone_size: -; d_call: TRBD1; cdr3_nt: TGTGCCAGCAGTTTCTACCGACAGGGATCCTGGTATGGCTACACCTTC; cdr3_aa: CASSFYRQGSWYGYTF
j_call: TRBJ2-7; v_call: TRBV30; clone_size: -; d_call: TRBD2; cdr3_nt: TGTGCCTGGAGTCTAGCCCTAGCGGGAGGGCCGAAAACCGAGCAGTACTTC; cdr3_aa: CAWSLALAGGPKTEQYF
j_call: TRBJ2-5; v_call: TRBV3-1/TRBV3-2; clone_size: once; d_call: TRBD2; cdr3_nt: TGTGCCAGCAGCCAAAAGGGGACTAGTCGATCGGGGACCCAGTACTTC; cdr3_aa: CASSQKGTSRSGTQYF
j_call: TRBJ1-1; v_call: TRBV25-1; clone_size: -; d_call: -; cdr3_nt: TGTGCCAGCAGGGGACCGGCCGGGGGACTGTCCCCTGAAGCTTTCTTT; cdr3_aa: CASRGPAGGLSPEAFF
j_call: TRBJ2-7; v_call: TRBV2; clone_size: once; d_call: TRBD1; cdr3_nt: TGTGCCAGCGTTGGGACAGGGTCCTACGAGCAGTACTTC; cdr3_aa: CASVGTGSYEQYF
j_call: TRBJ1-2; v_call: TRBV2; clone_size: -; d_call: TRBD1; cdr3_nt: TGTGCCAGCAGTGCGGTCAGGGGGCTTGGCTACACCTTC; cdr3_aa: CASSAVRGLGYTF
j_call: TRBJ2-7; v_call: TRBV6-5; clone_size: -; d_call: TRBD1; cdr3_nt: TGTGCCAGCAGTTACTCCCTGGACAGGGCCGACGAGCAGTACTTC; cdr3_aa: CASSYSLDRADEQYF
j_call: TRBJ2-7; v_call: TRBV5-1; clone_size: -; d_call: TRBD1; cdr3_nt: TGCGCCAGCACCCGAACCGGGACAGGGATCCACGAGCAGTACTTC; cdr3_aa: CASTRTGTGIHEQYF
j_call: TRBJ2-6; v_call: TRBV7-8; clone_size: -; d_call: -; cdr3_nt: TGTGCCAGCAGCTTTTCAGGGGCCAACGTCCTGACTTTC; cdr3_aa: CASSFSGANVLTF
j_call: TRBJ1-4; v_call: TRBV27; clone_size: -; d_call: -; cdr3_nt: TGTGCCAGCAGTTTAGGTCAGTTTGATGAAAAACTGTTTTTT; cdr3_aa: CASSLGQFDEKLFF
j_call: TRBJ2-1; v_call: TRBV19; clone_size: -; d_call: TRBD2; cdr3_nt: TGTGCCACCGTGAGAGCGGGAGGATCCTACAATGAGCAGTTCTTC; cdr3_aa: CATVRAGGSYNEQFF
j_call: TRBJ1-3; v_call: TRBV18; clone_size: -; d_call: -; cdr3_nt: TGTGCCAGCTCACCACCGACAGGCTCTGGAAACACCATATATTTT; cdr3_aa: CASSPPTGSGNTIYF
j_call: TRBJ2-1; v_call: TRBV27; clone_size: -; d_call: TRBD2; cdr3_nt: TGTGCCAGCAGTCAAGGACTAGCGGCATACAATGAGCAGTTCTTC; cdr3_aa: CASSQGLAAYNEQFF
j_call: TRBJ2-7; v_call: TRBV28; clone_size: -; d_call: TRBD1; cdr3_nt: TGTGCCAGCAGTTTCGGCAGGGGGATAATCGCCGAGCAGTACTTC; cdr3_aa: CASSFGRGIIAEQYF
j_call: TRBJ1-2; v_call: TRBV15; clone_size: -; d_call: TRBD1; cdr3_nt: TGTGCCACCAGCAGAGACGTGGGACAGGGGGTAGGCTACACCTTC; cdr3_aa: CATSRDVGQGVGYTF
j_call: TRBJ1-3; v_call: TRBV29-1; clone_size: -; d_call: TRBD1; cdr3_nt: TGCAGCGTTGCTCTAGGACAGGGGAACACCATATATTTT; cdr3_aa: CSVALGQGNTIYF
j_call: TRBJ2-7; v_call: TRBV11-2; clone_size: -; d_call: -; cdr3_nt: TGTGCCAGCAGCTTAGGAGACAAACTCTACGAGCAGTACTTC; cdr3_aa: CASSLGDKLYEQYF
j_call: TRBJ2-7; v_call: TRBV5-1; clone_size: -; d_call: -; cdr3_nt: TGCGCCAGTAAAGGGGTCAACGAGCAGTACTTC; cdr3_aa: CASKGVNEQYF
j_call: TRBJ1-1; v_call: TRBV2; clone_size: -; d_call: -; cdr3_nt: TGTGCCAGCAGTGAACAGGGCAGAAACACTGAAGCTTTCTTT; cdr3_aa: CASSEQGRNTEAFF
j_call: TRBJ1-6; v_call: TRBV2; clone_size: -; d_call: TRBD1; cdr3_nt: TGTGCCAGCAGTGGGACGGGACAGTATAATTCACCCCTCCACTTT; cdr3_aa: CASSGTGQYNSPLHF
j_call: TRBJ1-1; v_call: TRBV18; clone_size: -; d_call: -; cdr3_nt: TGTGCCAGCTCACCACCGCAAGGGGGAGCAAACACTGAAGCTTTCTTT; cdr3_aa: CASSPPQGGANTEAFF
j_call: TRBJ2-7; v_call: TRBV7-8; clone_size: -; d_call: TRBD2; cdr3_nt: TGTGCCAGCAGCTTACTGACTAGCGGAGTATACGAGCAGTACTTC; cdr3_aa: CASSLLTSGVYEQYF
j_call: TRBJ2-3; v_call: TRBV24-1; clone_size: once; d_call: TRBD1; cdr3_nt: TGTGCCACCAAGGCCCAGGGGGGCACAGATACGCAGTATTTT; cdr3_aa: CATKAQGGTDTQYF
j_call: TRBJ2-2; v_call: TRBV5-1; clone_size: -; d_call: TRBD1; cdr3_nt: TGCGCCAGCAGCTCGTGGACAGGGGGAATTCCCGGGGAGCTGTTTTTT; cdr3_aa: CASSSWTGGIPGELFF
j_call: TRBJ2-2; v_call: TRBV9; clone_size: few; d_call: -; cdr3_nt: TGTGCCAGCAGCACTACCGACCAGCCTACCGGGGAGCTGTTTTTT; cdr3_aa: CASSTTDQPTGELFF
j_call: TRBJ1-1; v_call: TRBV11-1; clone_size: -; d_call: TRBD1; cdr3_nt: TGTGCCAGCAGCTTGGGGACAGGGCGCGGGAACACTGAAGCTTTCTTT; cdr3_aa: CASSLGTGRGNTEAFF
j_call: TRBJ2-3; v_call: TRBV7-2; clone_size: -; d_call: -; cdr3_nt: TGTGCCAGCAGTCGCGGGACGGGTTATGGGGATACGCAGTATTTT; cdr3_aa: CASSRGTGYGDTQYF
j_call: TRBJ2-1; v_call: TRBV5-1; clone_size: -; d_call: TRBD2; cdr3_nt: TGCGCCAGCAGCTTGGGTAGCGGGGCATACAATGAGCAGTTCTTC; cdr3_aa: CASSLGSGAYNEQFF
j_call: TRBJ2-2; v_call: TRBV5-1; clone_size: -; d_call: TRBD1; cdr3_nt: TGCGCCAGCAGCTTCCGGGACAGTAACACCGGGGAGCTGTTTTTT; cdr3_aa: CASSFRDSNTGELFF
j_call: TRBJ2-3; v_call: TRBV7-3; clone_size: -; d_call: TRBD2; cdr3_nt: TGTGCCAGCAGCGGTGGGAGCGGGAGGGCCGAAGATACGCAGTATTTT; cdr3_aa: CASSGGSGRAEDTQYF
j_call: TRBJ1-1; v_call: TRBV5-6; clone_size: many; d_call: -; cdr3_nt: TGTGCCAGCAGCTTGGCCAGGGGCCTCAGCACTGAAGCTTTCTTT; cdr3_aa: CASSLARGLSTEAFF